This T cell receptor beta chain was found in a study of control samples from healthy donors and cancer patients. This CDR3 has 18 amino acids. This table comes from immunoSEQ multiplex PCR, and its TCRdb copy is limited to in-frame clones, with some not included. The data show some 120,000 clones, approximately 90% seen once. The sample comprised PBMCs. This clonotype originated in a woman aged 50 to 60 with colorectal cancer. The V call is TRBV21-1, the J call TRBJ1-1; TRBD1, the D gene given by the table, was not confirmed from the DNA. TRBV21-1 is reported as a pseudogene. CDR3 region: CASSKNLTDGQGVAEAFF. Written as DNA, the CDR3 is TGTGCCAGCAGCAAAAACCTAACAGACGGACAGGGGGTTGCTGAAGCTTTCTTT.